One sample yielded the 7 T cell receptor beta chains listed below, sequenced in a study of OX40 agonist ivuxolimab in advanced cancers. To prepare the library, the immunoSEQ multiplex PCR assay was applied. TCRdb carries this immuneACCESS record with in-frame sequences only. Its versions omit some clonotypes, under half of them owing to an unresolved V gene in the studies checked, with the rest unexplained. The sample table records 60,000 or so clones; 65% to 90% of these occur just once. Roughly 0.88% of the sample comes from the top ten. Sequencing used CD4+ or CD8+ T cells sorted from blood, obtained in a trial of the OX40 agonist ivuxolimab. The origin of the receptors is an adult with an advanced solid tumor such as melanoma, head and neck, liver or kidney cancer.

This chain uses TRBV10-1 with TRBJ2-3, with 7 bases aligning to TRBD1. This CDR3 comprises 16 residues. Germline V lookup: CDR1 WNHNN, CDR2 SYGVQD (reference sequence). The trim removed 6 bases at V and 1 base at J, leaving 10 bases unmatched. The CDR3 protein is CASSPGTAYGTDTQYF. For the CDR3, the DNA is TGCGCCAGCAGCCCCGGGACAGCCTATGGCACAGATACGCAGTATTTT.

V is TRBV12-5 and J is TRBJ2-3; D perhaps matches TRBD2 (6 bases). This CDR3 is built from 12 residues. Trimming removed 6 bases at V and 3 bases at J, with 7 bases between. Germline V lookup: CDR1 LGHNT, CDR2 FRNRAP. The DNA of the CDR3 is TGTGCTAGTGGCCGGGAGACAGATACGCAGTATTTT. Encoded protein: CASGRETDTQYF. Full variable domain (missing parts from reference TRBV12-5 and TRBJ2-3): DARVTQTPRHKVTEMGQEVTMRCQPILGHNTVFWYRQTMMQGLELLAYFRNRAPLDDSGMPKDRFSAEMPDATLATLKIQPSEPRDSAVYFCASGRETDTQYFGPGTRLTVL.

The CDR3 loop reads CAWSANRGNEQFF. CDR3 nucleotides: TGTGCCTGGAGTGCCAACAGGGGCAATGAGCAGTTCTTC. The rearrangement joins TRBV30 to TRBJ2-1, with TRBD1 identical over 7 bases. Trimming cost V 1 base and J 6 bases; bases outside gene matches: 3. This CDR3 has 13 residues. Germline V gene lookup returns CDR1 GTSNPN and CDR2 SVGIG (reference sequence). Supplemented by reference TRBV30 and TRBJ2-1, the full variable domain reads SQTIHQWPATLVQPVGSPLSLECTVEGTSNPNLYWYRQAAGRGLQLLFYSVGIGQISSEVPQNLSASRPQDRQFILSSKKLLLSDSGFYLCAWSANRGNEQFFGPGTRLTVL.

The V call is TRBV5-1, the J call TRBJ2-6; D is perhaps TRBD1 (6 bases). Germline V lookup: CDR1 SGHRS, CDR2 YFSETQ. This CDR3 spans 17 amino acids. Trimming took 4 bases from V and 0 from J, leaving 14 bases between them. CDR3 region: CASSVRQANSGANVLTF. The CDR3 DNA is TGCGCCAGCAGCGTAAGACAGGCGAACTCTGGGGCCAACGTCCTGACTTTC.

This chain joins TRBV2 and TRBJ2-1; 7 bases agree with TRBD2. From germline, CDR1 is SNHLY and CDR2 FYNNEI. V shed 4 bases and J 2 bases; nucleotides not matched to a gene: 2. This CDR3 has 14 residues. The DNA for the CDR3 is TGTGCCAGCAGTGTGGGACTAACCTACAATGAGCAGTTCTTC. It is translated as CASSVGLTYNEQFF.

This chain links TRBV27 with TRBJ2-5; 9 nucleotides match TRBD2. V shed 4 bases, J shed 4 bases, and the junction held 4 bases outside the gene matches. This CDR3 has 14 residues. Germline loops: CDR1 MNHEY, CDR2 SMNVEV (reference sequence). CDR3 bases: TGTGCCAGCAGTTGGGCGGGAGGGGCAGAGACCCAGTACTTC. This sequence encodes CASSWAGGAETQYF.

The V and J genes are TRBV28 and TRBJ2-5, with 9 bases that match TRBD2. TRBJ2-7 explains the end of the DNA better; the J call may be wrong. The CDR3 has 14 amino acids. Germline V gene data show CDR1 as MDHEN and CDR2 as SYDVKM. The CDR3 nucleotides read TGTGCCAGCAGTAATAGCGGGAGCTCCTACGAGCAGTACTTC. Translating it yields CASSNSGSSYEQYF.